These 20 T cell receptor beta chains were sequenced from one sample in a study of T cell responses to AZD1222 COVID-19 vaccine. Produced via immunoSEQ multiplex PCR; TCRdb's table is partial and in-frame only. The sample has 150,000 to 200,000 clones, about 92% seen once. Material: peripheral blood, obtained on day 0 of AZD1222 vaccination. These receptors were obtained from an adult in good health.

V usage is TRBV12-5 and J usage is TRBJ2-7; D is uncertain. Per germline, CDR1 LGHNT and CDR2 FRNRAP. Deletions cut 0 bases from V and 3 bases from J, with 0 bases between. This CDR3 is 11 amino acids long. The CDR3 is CASGLVYEQYF. In DNA, the CDR3 is TGTGCTAGTGGTTTGGTCTACGAGCAGTACTTC. Together with reference TRBV12-5 and TRBJ2-7, the CDR3 gives the full variable domain: DARVTQTPRHKVTEMGQEVTMRCQPILGHNTVFWYRQTMMQGLELLAYFRNRAPLDDSGMPKDRFSAEMPDATLATLKIQPSEPRDSAVYFCASGLVYEQYFGPGTRLTVT.

This clone was observed a handful of times. The chain links TRBV2 to TRBJ2-1; perhaps TRBD2 as D (5 bases). This CDR3 has 13 amino acids. Per the germline V gene, CDR1 is SNHLY and CDR2 is FYNNEI. Trimming removed 11 bases at V and 1 base at J, with 12 bases between. The chain's CDR3 is CASGLASYNEQFF. Here the CDR3 DNA reads TGTGCCTCCGGACTGGCTTCCTACAATGAGCAGTTCTTC. The complete variable domain, with remaining parts taken from reference TRBV2 and TRBJ2-1, reads EPEVTQTPSHQVTQMGQEVILRCVPISNHLYFYWYRQILGQKVEFLVSFYNNEISEKSEIFDDQFSVERPDGSNFTLKIRSTKLEDSAMYFCASGLASYNEQFFGPGTRLTVL.

The V and J genes are TRBV28 and TRBJ1-5; D is ambiguous. The CDR3 covers 13 residues. CDR1 MDHEN and CDR2 SYDVKM come from the germline V gene. V was trimmed by 3 bases and J by 9 bases, leaving 12 bases between them. The CDR3 loop reads CASSLFREGPQHF. The CDR3 DNA is TGTGCCAGCAGTTTGTTTCGCGAGGGGCCCCAGCATTTT.

The J gene is TRBJ1-2, the V gene TRBV3-1 (or the pseudogene TRBV3-2); D call uncertain. The germline CDR1 and CDR2 sequences are LGHDT and YNNKEL (reference sequence). The CDR3 has 14 residues. Trimming left V 1 base short and J 8 bases short, with 14 bases between. CDR3 in amino acids: CASSQGSGFRGYTF. CDR3 in DNA: TGTGCCAGCAGCCAAGGTTCCGGATTCCGGGGCTACACCTTC.

The chain carries TRBV30 and TRBJ1-5; a weak D match, TRBD1 (5 bases). Trimming stripped 4 bases from V and 2 bases from J, with 12 bases between. Germline-derived CDR1 and CDR2 are GTSNPN and SVGIG (reference sequence). This CDR3 comprises 14 residues. The CDR3 sequence is CAWTPGVGNQPQHF. CDR3 DNA sequence: TGTGCCTGGACGCCGGGGGTCGGCAATCAGCCCCAGCATTTT. The full variable domain, completed using reference TRBV30 and TRBJ1-5, is SQTIHQWPATLVQPVGSPLSLECTVEGTSNPNLYWYRQAAGRGLQLLFYSVGIGQISSEVPQNLSASRPQDRQFILSSKKLLLSDSGFYLCAWTPGVGNQPQHFGDGTRLSIL.

In its sample, this clone was seen once. The chain carries TRBV5-4 and TRBJ2-7, with 7 bases lining up with TRBD1. After removal of 3 bases from V and 0 bases from J, the junction contained 3 bases not matched to a gene. Germline V gene sequence: CDR1 SGHNT, CDR2 YYREEE (reference sequence). The CDR3 spans 14 residues. The CDR3 loop reads CASSSGTVSYEQYF. Here the CDR3 DNA reads TGTGCCAGCAGCTCAGGGACAGTCTCCTACGAGCAGTACTTC. Supplemented by reference TRBV5-4 and TRBJ2-7, the full variable domain reads ETGVTQSPTHLIKTRGQQVTLRCSSQSGHNTVSWYQQALGQGPQFIFQYYREEENGRGNFPPRFSGLQFPNYSSELNVNALELDDSALYLCASSSGTVSYEQYFGPGTRLTVT.

V and J are TRBV19 and TRBJ2-3; no definite D call. Germline V gene sequence: CDR1 LNHDA, CDR2 SQIVND (reference sequence). The CDR3 runs 13 residues. V lost 8 bases and J 0 bases, leaving 9 bases between the germline ends. CDR3 DNA sequence: TGTGCCAGTGCTCCACTTAGCACAGATACGCAGTATTTT. Protein product: CASAPLSTDTQYF.

This clone was observed a single time. V usage is TRBV19 and J usage is TRBJ1-1, with TRBD1 as a possible D gene (5 bases). The germline V gene has CDR1 LNHDA and CDR2 SQIVND (reference sequence). The CDR3 is 12 residues long. Trimming stripped 6 bases from V and 3 bases from J, with 8 bases between. DNA for the CDR3: TGTGCCAGTAGGTCAGGGTACACTGAAGCTTTCTTT. Its translation is CASRSGYTEAFF.

The chain recombines TRBV5-1 with TRBJ1-1; D ambiguous. This CDR3 comprises 13 residues. Germline V CDR1 and CDR2: SGHRS, YFSETQ. Trimming removed 3 bases at V and 1 base at J, with 7 bases between. In nucleotides, the CDR3 is TGCGCCAGCAGCTCTGTGGGGAACACTGAAGCTTTCTTT. Translation: CASSSVGNTEAFF.

V and J are TRBV27 and TRBJ2-2, with a possible D match to TRBD2 (6 bases). CDR3 length equals 14 residues. Deletions cut 2 bases from V and 6 bases from J, with 10 bases between. Germline V lookup: CDR1 MNHEY, CDR2 SMNVEV (reference sequence). This CDR3 reads CASSLGGRPGELFF. In DNA form, the CDR3 reads TGTGCCAGCAGTTTAGGTGGGAGGCCCGGGGAGCTGTTTTTT.

The V and J genes are TRBV6-5 and TRBJ1-5; D is unresolved. Germline CDR1 MNHEY, CDR2 SVGAGI. The CDR3 consists of 14 residues. Deletions cut 2 bases from V and 3 bases from J, with 8 bases between. The CDR3 bases are TGTGCCAGCAGTTACGGGAGATCCAATCAGCCCCAGCATTTT. It specifies CASSYGRSNQPQHF.

The chain carries TRBV15 and TRBJ2-1; D is possibly TRBD1 (6 bases). The germline CDR1 and CDR2 sequences are LNHNV and YYDKDF (reference sequence). V lost 8 bases to trimming and J lost 6 bases, with 14 bases between them. CDR3 length equals 13 residues. This CDR3 reads CATLNRVSNEQFF. DNA for the CDR3: TGTGCCACCCTTAACAGGGTTAGCAATGAGCAGTTCTTC.

The V gene is TRBV14, the J gene TRBJ1-3; D unclear. The CDR3 is 15 amino acids. The V gene's germline CDR1 is SGHDN and CDR2 FVKESK. Trimming removed 1 base from V and 9 bases from J, with 16 bases in between. The CDR3 DNA reads TGTGCCAGCAGCCAAGTCGGTCGTGCGGCCGCCACCATATATTTT. This sequence encodes CASSQVGRAAATIYF.

This chain connects TRBV6-5 to TRBJ2-7; 7 bases agree with TRBD2. CDR3 length: 16 residues. J lost 4 bases, V lost 4 bases, and 13 bases had no gene match. Germline V gene sequence: CDR1 MNHEY, CDR2 SVGAGI. The chain's CDR3 is CASSSTTSGRAYEQYF. CDR3 DNA: TGTGCCAGCAGTTCTACAACCTCAGGGAGGGCATACGAGCAGTACTTC.

The chain combines TRBV7-9 with TRBJ2-1, with TRBD1 matching 11 bases. V was pared by 4 bases and J by 6 bases, with 5 bases of the junction left unmatched. Germline CDR1 SEHNR, CDR2 FQNEAQ (reference sequence). The CDR3 runs to 15 residues. The DNA of the CDR3 is TGTGCCAGCAGCTCCGGGACAGGGGGGTTCAATGAGCAGTTCTTC. Residues: CASSSGTGGFNEQFF.

The genes are TRBV5-8 and TRBJ2-3; 7 bases are shared with TRBD1. Germline V lookup: CDR1 SGHTS, CDR2 YDEGEE. This CDR3 has 16 amino acids. The junction had 7 bases not matched to a gene; V was cut back by 0 bases and J by 3 bases. In DNA form, the CDR3 reads TGTGCCAGCAGCTTGGGGAACAGGGGAATGACAGATACGCAGTATTTT. This translates into CASSLGNRGMTDTQYF.

This rearrangement joins TRBV18 to TRBJ1-5; D is undetermined. Germline V gene sequence: CDR1 KGHSH, CDR2 LQKENI. The CDR3 runs 16 residues. V gave up 0 bases and J gave up 0 bases, with 9 bases separating them. CDR3 in amino acids: CASSPPGTYSNQPQHF. Here the CDR3 DNA reads TGTGCCAGCTCACCACCGGGAACCTATAGCAATCAGCCCCAGCATTTT.

The chain combines TRBV11-2 with TRBJ2-1, with D perhaps matching TRBD2 (6 bases). Germline CDR1 and CDR2: SGHAT and FQNNGV. The CDR3 has 16 residues. V shed 5 bases and J shed 2 bases, with 16 bases lying between them. As DNA, the CDR3 is TGTGCCAGCAGCCCAAATGCCGGAGGGACCTACAATGAGCAGTTCTTC. Translated: CASSPNAGGTYNEQFF.

This sequence joins TRBV19 and TRBJ1-2; D uncertain. CDR3 size: 15 residues. Germline CDR1 reads LNHDA; CDR2 reads SQIVND (reference sequence). Trimming pared 6 bases from V and 5 bases from J, leaving 19 bases between. The CDR3 DNA follows: TGTGCCAGTAGGGGTGTGGCGGCGCTCTTTTATGGCTACACCTTC. Residues: CASRGVAALFYGYTF.

The chain links TRBV19 to TRBJ1-1; D may be TRBD1 (5 bases). The CDR3 is made up of 12 amino acids. V lost 3 bases and J lost 4, with 6 bases in between. Germline V CDR1 and CDR2: LNHDA, SQIVND (reference sequence). The CDR3 loop is CASSMGLTEAFF. The CDR3 nucleotides read TGTGCCAGTAGTATGGGACTCACTGAAGCTTTCTTT.